This T cell receptor beta chain was sequenced during a study of blood T cell repertoires in COVID-19. Original data processing: Amplified reference gene primers provided the basis for estimating nucleated cell counts. The repertoire was sequenced with immunoSEQ multiplex PCR; TCRdb's copy has only in-frame clones and lacks some. V and J calls plus clone size are reproduced from that table; the DNA served to infer D and trimming. The repertoire has about 220,000 clones, approximately 81% of them found once; the top ten carry approximately 3.8%. Per germline, CDR1 MNHEY and CDR2 SVGAGI. This CDR3 is built from 14 residues. V trimming: 6 bases; J trimming: 3 bases; junction bases outside the gene matches: 7.

The gene calls are TRBV6-5 and TRBJ1-2; TRBD1 agrees at 7 bases. The material sequenced was peripheral blood. The TCR originated in a woman older than 75 with acute or convalescent COVID-19. CDR3 DNA sequence: TGTGCCAGCAGCCAGGACAGGCGGGACTATGGCTACACCTTC. As protein: CASSQDRRDYGYTF.